What follows are 6 T cell receptor beta chains derived from one specimen sequenced in a study of T cells in Graves' hyperthyroidism and ophthalmopathy. RNA transcripts provided the source from which TCR beta CDR3 regions were amplified. In the first-round RT-PCR of the TCR CDR3, the HTBI primer set was used. Each CDR3 protein gets one entry after TCRdb re-called the multiplex PCR reads with MiXCR. The data hold about 360,000 distinct CDR3 sequences, with approximately 20% observed a single time. Sample: blood. The receptors originated from a woman aged 18-35 years with Graves' hyperthyroidism.

This clonotype was counted a few times. The rearrangement joins TRBV6-1 to TRBJ1-2, with D uncertain. Trimming took off 0 bases at V and 8 bases at J, with 13 bases between the two ends. In germline, CDR1 is MNHNS, CDR2 SASEGT. The CDR3 runs to 14 residues. CDR3 nucleotide sequence: TGTGCCAGCAGTGAAGCGGGTCGGGCCGCGGGCTACACCTTC. Amino acids: CASSEAGRAAGYTF.

This clonotype was counted many times. This rearrangement joins TRBV12-3 or TRBV12-4 to TRBJ1-5, with a weak D call TRBD1 (5 bases). V was clipped by 1 base and J by 1 base, with 11 bases between them. CDR3 length equals 16 residues. The CDR3 sequence is CASSLGGGWSNQPQHF. In DNA form, the CDR3 reads TGTGCCAGCAGTTTAGGGGGCGGGTGGAGCAATCAGCCCCAGCATTTT.

This clonotype was recorded many times. The rearrangement uses TRBV6-1 and TRBJ2-7, with 7 bases aligning to TRBD2. Per germline, CDR1 MNHNS and CDR2 SASEGT. The CDR3 length is 14 residues. V dropped 6 bases and J dropped 3; count of bases not matched to a gene: 8. The CDR3 reads CASRTRDYLYEQYF. The CDR3 DNA follows: TGTGCCAGCAGGACCCGGGACTACCTCTACGAGCAGTACTTC.

This clonotype was counted ten times or more. The chain carries TRBV15 and TRBJ2-7; D gene unclear. Germline V gene lookup returns CDR1 LNHNV and CDR2 YYDKDF (reference sequence). V dropped 0 bases and J dropped 2 bases, with 8 bases sitting between them. The CDR3 totals 14 residues. CDR3 sequence: CATSREARPYEQYF. CDR3 in DNA: TGTGCCACCAGCAGAGAGGCCCGCCCCTACGAGCAGTACTTC.

Ten or more counts support this clonotype. V gene TRBV5-1 combines with J gene TRBJ2-7; TRBD1 aligns across 7 bases. V shed 2 bases and J 2 bases; nucleotides not matched to a gene: 7. The CDR3 covers 15 residues. CDR1 and CDR2 from the germline V gene are SGHRS and YFSETQ. CDR3 amino acids: CASSLDRVVTYEQYF. The CDR3 bases are TGCGCCAGCAGCTTAGACAGGGTTGTAACCTACGAGCAGTACTTC.

This clonotype was detected ten times or more. The V gene is TRBV15, the J gene TRBJ1-5; maybe TRBD1 (5 bases). In germline, CDR1 is LNHNV, CDR2 YYDKDF (reference sequence). The germline V and J ends were trimmed by 4 bases and 6 bases, with 16 bases remaining between them. This CDR3 is built from 15 residues. CDR3 DNA sequence: TGTGCCACCAGCAATCAGGGATCCAGAGCTCAGCCCCAGCATTTT. This codes for CATSNQGSRAQPQHF.